These 10 T cell receptor beta chains originate from one sample sequenced in a study of metastatic and nonmetastatic thyroid tumors. Thyroid surgery was performed in patients who had received no treatment beforehand. TCRdb reanalyzed the PCR reads via MiXCR. The data contain 30,000 to 35,000 clones, roughly 18% of them singletons. The sequencing input was blood. The receptors derive from a female donor with papillary thyroid cancer or a benign thyroid nodule (not recorded which). Some clones in this sample may be carry-over from other donors' samples.

This clone was recorded at least ten times. V is TRBV11-2 and J is TRBJ1-4; the D gene is possibly TRBD1 (5 bases). CDR1 is SGHAT and CDR2 is FQNNGV in the germline V gene. The CDR3 loop spans 15 amino acids. Trimming removed 5 bases at V and 0 bases at J, with 10 bases between. CDR3: CASSPQGATNEKLFF. The CDR3 DNA follows: TGTGCCAGCAGCCCCCAGGGCGCAACTAATGAAAAACTGTTTTTT.

At least ten counts were recorded for this clone. The sample holds other DNA sequences that translate to the same CDR3. J is TRBJ2-5 and V is TRBV6-1; D unresolved. In germline, CDR1 is MNHNS, CDR2 SASEGT. There are 13 residues in the CDR3. V was trimmed by 5 bases and J by 5 bases, leaving 12 bases between them. CDR3 region: CASSRTGAETQYF. CDR3 coding DNA: TGTGCCAGCAGTCGAACTGGTGCGGAGACCCAGTACTTC.

This clone has more than one count but fewer than ten. With a much larger clone just one base away, this may be a read error. The chain carries TRBV29-1 and TRBJ2-5; tentatively, D is TRBD2 (6 bases). CDR1 is SQVTM, CDR2 ANQGSEA, per germline. The V end was cut by 6 bases, the J end by 0 bases, with 11 bases between. This CDR3 is 13 amino acids long. The CDR3: CSVGGKHQETQYF. The DNA for the CDR3 is TGCAGCGTGGGGGGAAAGCACCAAGAGACCCAGTACTTC. The full variable domain, with the rest looked up from reference TRBV29-1 and TRBJ2-5, is SAVISQKPSRDICQRGTSLTIQCQVDSQVTMMFWYRQQPGQSLTLIATANQGSEATYESGFVIDKFPISRPNLTFSTLTVSNMSPEDSSIYLCSVGGKHQETQYFGPGTRLLVL.

CDR3 in amino acids: CASIYRLAGVINNEQFF. The CDR3, as DNA: TGTGCCAGCATCTATAGACTAGCGGGAGTTATTAACAATGAGCAGTTCTTC. V usage is TRBV28 and J usage is TRBJ2-1; TRBD2 matches 12 bases. Germline trimming cut 7 bases from V and 5 bases from J; bases unmatched to any gene: 12. The CDR3 sequence is 17 residues long. Germline CDR1 and CDR2: MDHEN and SYDVKM.

This clone was seen at least ten times. The rearrangement links TRBV5-1 to TRBJ1-2, with TRBD1 matching over 8 bases. Germline V gene lookup returns CDR1 SGHRS and CDR2 YFSETQ. Trimming removed 6 bases from V and 2 bases from J; junction bases left unmatched: 12. This CDR3 has 16 residues. The CDR3 sequence is CASTPGVGQGNYGYTF. CDR3 DNA sequence: TGCGCCAGCACCCCCGGAGTCGGACAGGGCAACTATGGCTACACCTTC.

In its sample, this clone was seen many times. V gene TRBV7-6 combines with J gene TRBJ2-1, with D hard to call. Germline V gene sequence: CDR1 SGHVS, CDR2 FNYEAQ. Trimming took 1 base from V and 4 from J, leaving 5 bases between them. This CDR3 is built from 13 residues. CDR3 coding DNA: TGTGCCAGCAGCTTAGAGAGATACAATGAGCAGTTCTTC. Translated: CASSLERYNEQFF.

This clone was detected only a few times. Other DNA sequences in this sample translate to the same CDR3. CDR3 in amino acids: CASSSRDVYEQYF. The CDR3 coding sequence is TGTGCCAGCAGTTCCAGGGATGTCTACGAGCAGTACTTC. V gene TRBV6-1 combines with J gene TRBJ2-7, with TRBD1 as a possible D gene (5 bases). Germline assignment: CDR1 MNHNS and CDR2 SASEGT. V dropped 5 bases and J dropped 3 bases, with 11 bases sitting between them. There are 13 residues in the CDR3.

The chain joins TRBV12-3 or TRBV12-4 to TRBJ2-7, with 10 bases lining up with TRBD1. This CDR3 spans 15 amino acids. The V segment lost 6 bases and the J segment 2 bases; nucleotides outside the gene matches: 7. The chain's CDR3 is CASSPWDRGTYEQYF. The CDR3 DNA reads TGTGCCAGCAGCCCCTGGGACAGGGGAACCTACGAGCAGTACTTC.

Only a few counts were recorded for this clone. The chain carries TRBV6-2 or TRBV6-3 and TRBJ2-7, with D perhaps TRBD1 or TRBD2 (5 bases each). CDR3 length: 14 amino acids. V gave up 0 bases and J gave up 13 bases, with 19 bases separating them. Germline V CDR1 and CDR2: MNHEY, SVGEGT. CDR3 nucleotides: TGTGCCAGCAGTTACTCGAACCAGAGGTGGGGGTGTTACTTC. Translated, it gives CASSYSNQRWGCYF.

This clone was seen at least ten times. This chain links TRBV2 with TRBJ1-5; D unclear. V shed 0 bases and J shed 6 bases, with 9 bases lying between them. The CDR3 has 14 residues. Germline CDR1 is SNHLY and CDR2 is FYNNEI. The DNA for the CDR3 is TGTGCCAGCAGTGAAGCAACCGGAGCTCAGCCCCAGCATTTT. Amino acids: CASSEATGAQPQHF.